This TCR beta chain was recovered during a study of cytomegalovirus exposure and HLA in healthy donors. Looked up from germline, CDR1 is GTSNPN and CDR2 is SVGIG (reference sequence). V lost 4 bases to trimming and J lost 0 bases; unmatched junction nucleotides: 8. The length of the CDR3 is 16 residues. The PCR used 60 Vbeta and 13 Jbeta primers. The repertoire was sequenced with immunoSEQ multiplex PCR; TCRdb's copy has only in-frame clones and lacks some. Among 90,000 to 110,000 clones listed, about 81% were seen once. The sample taken for sequencing was PBMCs. The chain couples TRBV30 to TRBJ2-1; 8 bases match TRBD2. The sequence derives from a man aged 30-40 years in good health and CMV-seronegative. CDR3 region: CAWTRPGGVSYNEQFF. The CDR3 coding sequence is TGTGCCTGGACGCGCCCCGGGGGGGTCTCCTACAATGAGCAGTTCTTC.